This T cell receptor (beta chain) was sequenced for a study of blood T cell repertoires in COVID-19. TCRdb's copy holds only in-frame clones and misses some; the assay was immunoSEQ multiplex PCR. In the table there are over 200,000 clones, around 86% of which are singletons. Only a few counts were recorded for this clone. The specimen was peripheral blood. This receptor was obtained from a man in his 60s who had recovered from COVID-19.

In nucleotides, the CDR3 is TGTGCCAGCAGTCAAGAAAGTGGGAGAAAACTGTTTTTT. It yields the protein CASSQESGRKLFF. The rearrangement joins TRBV6-2 or TRBV6-3 to TRBJ1-4; D call uncertain. From germline, CDR1 is MNHEY and CDR2 SVGEGT. Trimming left V 5 bases short and J 10 bases short, with 14 bases between. The CDR3 has 13 amino acids.